The 29 T cell receptor beta chains below all came from one sample that was sequenced in a study of beta chain features in type 1 diabetes. Reverse transcription of all isolated RNA meant that expressed TCRB transcripts were sequenced. Sequenced by immunoSEQ multiplex PCR; TCRdb stores in-frame clones only, minus some. The sample records around 240,000 clones, 68% being singletons. Sequencing input: naive CD4+ T cells from blood. These receptors were obtained from a man aged 25 to 40 in good health.

For this clone: Other DNA variants within this sample encode the same CDR3. The chain uses TRBV30 and TRBJ1-1; no firm D call. V was pared by 0 bases and J by 5 bases, with 7 bases between. This CDR3 spans 12 amino acids. Germline values: CDR1 GTSNPN, CDR2 SVGIG (reference sequence). CDR3 DNA: TGTGCCTGGAGTGTACGGGGTACTGAAGCTTTCTTT. Encoded protein: CAWSVRGTEAFF.

V and J are TRBV7-2 and TRBJ1-1, with TRBD1 matching over 8 bases. The ends lost 3 bases at V and 7 bases at J; junction bases unmatched: 1. CDR1 is SGHTA and CDR2 is FQGNSA in the germline V gene. The CDR3 is 12 amino acids. CDR3: CASSLDRVEAFF. In nucleotides, the CDR3 is TGTGCCAGCAGCTTGGACAGGGTTGAAGCTTTCTTT. Variable domain in full (rest from reference TRBV7-2 and TRBJ1-1): GAGVSQSPSNKVTEKGKDVELRCDPISGHTALYWYRQSLGQGLEFLIYFQGNSAPDKSGLPSDRFSAERTGGSVSTLTIQRTQQEDSAVYLCASSLDRVEAFFGQGTRLTVV.

This chain uses TRBV30 with TRBJ2-7; 7 bases are shared with TRBD1. The germline V gene has CDR1 GTSNPN and CDR2 SVGIG (reference sequence). V trimming: 1 base; J trimming: 4 bases; junction bases outside the gene matches: 7. This CDR3 has 14 residues. CDR3 nucleotides: TGTGCCTGGAGTGCGGCAGGGGGTCTTTACGAGCAGTACTTC. Its translation is CAWSAAGGLYEQYF.

Points on this clone: The sample holds other DNA sequences that translate to the same CDR3. The rearrangement joins TRBV18 to TRBJ1-5; possible D gene TRBD1, 6 bases. CDR3 length: 13 amino acids. Germline lookup yields CDR1 KGHSH and CDR2 LQKENI. Trimming stripped 6 bases from V and 4 bases from J, with 10 bases between. The CDR3 is CASSPDRNQPQHF. The CDR3 DNA reads as TGTGCCAGCTCTCCGGACAGAAATCAGCCCCAGCATTTT. Combining the CDR3 with reference TRBV18 and TRBJ1-5 gives the whole variable domain NAGVMQNPRHLVRRRGQEARLRCSPMKGHSHVYWYRQLPEEGLKFMVYLQKENIIDESGMPKERFSAEFPKEGPSILRIQQVVRGDSAAYFCASSPDRNQPQHFGDGTRLSIL.

This clone was seen more than once but under ten times. This rearrangement joins TRBV5-1 to TRBJ2-7; D gene uncertain. V lost 2 bases, J lost 5 bases, and 11 bases lay in between. This CDR3 region has 13 residues. CDR1 SGHRS and CDR2 YFSETQ come from the germline V gene. The CDR3 reads CASSLSGGNEQYF. In DNA form, the CDR3 reads TGCGCCAGCAGCTTATCTGGTGGGAACGAGCAGTACTTC.

The J gene is TRBJ2-3, the V gene TRBV18; a possible D gene is TRBD1 (5 bases). This CDR3 spans 15 amino acids. In germline, CDR1 is KGHSH, CDR2 LQKENI. The germline V and J ends were trimmed by 5 bases and 4 bases, with 16 bases remaining between them. For the CDR3, the DNA is TGTGCCAGCTCATCCCGGGCTAAGGGGCCAGATACGCAGTATTTT. Translation: CASSSRAKGPDTQYF.

The rearrangement uses TRBV6-5 and TRBJ2-7; possible D gene TRBD1, 6 bases. Germline V CDR1 and CDR2: MNHEY, SVGAGI. The CDR3 contains 15 residues. The germline V and J ends were trimmed by 0 bases and 3 bases, with 12 bases remaining between them. CDR3 DNA: TGTGCCAGCAGTTACTCGAGGGGCAGGGGCTACGAGCAGTACTTC. Translated, it gives CASSYSRGRGYEQYF.

The chain has TRBV28 and TRBJ2-1; D not resolved. CDR3 length: 13 amino acids. V lost 7 bases and J 1 base, leaving 8 bases between the germline ends. Germline assignment: CDR1 MDHEN and CDR2 SYDVKM. The CDR3 DNA reads as TGTGCCAGCACCGGGCCATCCTACAATGAGCAGTTCTTC. As protein: CASTGPSYNEQFF.

V usage is TRBV6-1 and J usage is TRBJ2-2; D may be TRBD1 (5 bases). Germline CDR1 is MNHNS and CDR2 is SASEGT. Trimming removed 6 bases from V and 7 bases from J, with 9 bases in between. This CDR3 spans 12 amino acids. CDR3: CASSSGIGELFF. For the CDR3, the DNA is TGTGCCAGCAGCTCAGGGATCGGGGAGCTGTTTTTT.

The V call is TRBV7-2, the J call TRBJ2-3, with D perhaps TRBD2 (6 bases). V was cut by 0 bases and J by 4 bases, with 8 bases left in between. CDR3 length: 14 amino acids. The germline gives CDR1 SGHTA, CDR2 FQGNSA. The CDR3 coding sequence is TGTGCCAGCAGCTTAGCGGGGGGATCAGATACGCAGTATTTT. The encoded protein is CASSLAGGSDTQYF.

This chain joins TRBV30 and TRBJ2-7; D unresolved. The CDR3 has 13 residues. V gave up 4 bases and J gave up 5 bases, with 15 bases separating them. The germline V gene has CDR1 GTSNPN and CDR2 SVGIG (reference sequence). CDR3 loop: CAWTDAMGHEQYF. Written as DNA, the CDR3 is TGTGCCTGGACGGACGCCATGGGCCACGAGCAGTACTTC.

This clone was seen a handful of times. The V and J genes are TRBV29-1 and TRBJ2-2, with unresolved D. The CDR3 runs 14 residues. The V and J ends lost 7 bases and 1 base respectively, with 13 bases between them. From germline, CDR1 is SQVTM and CDR2 ANQGSEA. The CDR3 sequence is CSAPKAENTGELFF. CDR3 coding DNA: TGCAGCGCCCCGAAGGCGGAGAACACCGGGGAGCTGTTTTTT.

CDR3 sequence: CASSVERGSPYNEQFF. The CDR3 DNA follows: TGTGCCAGCAGCGTAGAGCGCGGGAGCCCCTACAATGAGCAGTTCTTC. The gene calls are TRBV7-2 and TRBJ2-1; TRBD2 agrees at 7 bases. The V gene's germline CDR1 is SGHTA and CDR2 FQGNSA. V was pared by 5 bases and J by 2 bases, with 9 bases of the junction left unmatched. The CDR3 is made up of 16 amino acids.

This clone was counted a single time. CDR3 amino acids: CASSLGGQGALYTF. DNA of the CDR3: TGTGCCAGCAGCTTAGGGGGACAGGGGGCACTGTACACCTTC. The V gene is TRBV7-2, the J gene TRBJ1-2; 12 positions match TRBD1. The ends lost 1 base at V and 11 bases at J; junction bases unmatched: 5. Germline loops: CDR1 SGHTA, CDR2 FQGNSA. This CDR3 spans 14 amino acids.

V gene TRBV9 combines with J gene TRBJ2-7, with D possibly TRBD2 on 6 matching bases. V lost 0 bases, J lost 3 bases, and 10 bases lay in between. CDR3 size: 14 residues. Germline CDR1 is SGDLS and CDR2 is YYNGEE. Here the CDR3 DNA reads TGTGCCAGCAGCGTAGTCGGGAGCGGCTACGAGCAGTACTTC. Translation gives CASSVVGSGYEQYF.

The chain carries TRBV20-1 and TRBJ2-3; D remains ambiguous. Between the trimmed V and J ends, which lost 5 bases and 5 bases, there was a span of 8 bases. Germline CDR1 DFQATT, CDR2 SNEGSKA (reference sequence). The CDR3 is made up of 11 amino acids. CDR3 sequence (DNA): TGCAGTGCTGTCCGTGGAGATACGCAGTATTTT. Its translation: CSAVRGDTQYF.

This clone appeared a few times. The J gene is TRBJ1-3, the V gene TRBV5-4; D may be TRBD1 (5 bases). CDR1 SGHNT and CDR2 YYREEE come from the germline V gene (reference sequence). The CDR3 is 15 amino acids. With 2 bases removed from V and 0 bases from J, the gap between germline ends came to 9 bases. CDR3 sequence: CASSFGHNSGNTIYF. CDR3 bases: TGTGCCAGCAGCTTTGGACATAACTCTGGAAACACCATATATTTT. Based on the CDR3 plus reference TRBV5-4 and TRBJ1-3, the full variable domain is ETGVTQSPTHLIKTRGQQVTLRCSSQSGHNTVSWYQQALGQGPQFIFQYYREEENGRGNFPPRFSGLQFPNYSSELNVNALELDDSALYLCASSFGHNSGNTIYFGEGSWLTVV.

The chain combines TRBV30 with TRBJ2-7; D gene ambiguous. CDR1 and CDR2 from the germline V gene are GTSNPN and SVGIG (reference sequence). Trimming stripped 3 bases from V and 0 bases from J, with 3 bases between. The CDR3 is made up of 11 amino acids. This CDR3 reads CAWRSSYEQYF. The CDR3 DNA follows: TGTGCCTGGAGGAGCTCCTACGAGCAGTACTTC.

With respect to this clone: One end of the junction is discordant with germline, which a read error may explain. The rearrangement joins TRBV5-1 to TRBJ1-6; no clear D. The CDR3 length is 17 residues. The V gene's germline CDR1 is SGHRS and CDR2 YFSETQ. The CDR3 sequence is CASSTNPQGSSNSPLHF. The CDR3 nucleotides read TGCGCCAGCAGCACGAACCCTCAAGGCTCCTCTAATTCACCCCTCCACTTT.

The chain employs TRBV25-1 and TRBJ2-3; a weak D match, TRBD1 (8 bases). V was shortened by 4 bases and J by 4 bases, with 15 bases between the two germline ends. Germline-derived CDR1 and CDR2 are MGHDK and SYGVNS. The length of the CDR3 is 15 residues. The CDR3 reads CASSGDRGGADTQYF. CDR3 nucleotide sequence: TGTGCCAGCAGTGGAGACAGGGGAGGGGCAGATACGCAGTATTTT.

The gene calls are TRBV15 and TRBJ1-1, with no clear D. The germline V gene has CDR1 LNHNV and CDR2 YYDKDF (reference sequence). V was clipped by 1 base and J by 3 bases, with 12 bases between them. The CDR3 runs to 15 residues. This CDR3 reads CATSRAERLDTEAFF. CDR3 DNA: TGTGCCACCAGCAGAGCGGAAAGACTGGACACTGAAGCTTTCTTT.

The V and J genes are TRBV30 and TRBJ1-1, with TRBD1 as a possible D gene (5 bases). Per germline, CDR1 GTSNPN and CDR2 SVGIG (reference sequence). The germline V and J ends were trimmed by 5 bases and 5 bases, with 12 bases remaining between them. This CDR3 contains 12 residues. The CDR3 DNA reads TGTGCCTGGGGGAGGGACGGGACTGAAGCTTTCTTT. It encodes CAWGRDGTEAFF.

V is TRBV27 and J is TRBJ2-2; either TRBD1 or TRBD2 may fit D (5 bases each). This CDR3 spans 14 amino acids. Germline V lookup: CDR1 MNHEY, CDR2 SMNVEV (reference sequence). The V gene lost 5 bases and the J gene lost 5 bases, with 12 bases spanning the gap. The CDR3 coding sequence is TGTGCCAGCAGTCGAAAGGGACGGACCGGGGAGCTGTTTTTT. Encoded protein: CASSRKGRTGELFF.

V usage is TRBV11-2 and J usage is TRBJ2-5; 8 bases are a match to TRBD2. V was clipped by 5 bases and J by 2 bases; unmatched bases: 7. This CDR3 region has 15 residues. CDR1 SGHAT and CDR2 FQNNGV come from the germline V gene. CDR3 sequence: CASSTPKRGQETQYF. The CDR3 DNA reads TGTGCCAGCAGCACTCCGAAGCGGGGGCAAGAGACCCAGTACTTC.

The chain links TRBV15 to TRBJ1-1; tentatively, D is TRBD1 (6 bases). V lost 0 bases, J lost 5 bases, and 16 bases lay in between. The CDR3 length is 16 residues. From germline, CDR1 is LNHNV and CDR2 YYDKDF (reference sequence). The DNA for the CDR3 is TGTGCCACCAGCAGAGATTGGAGAGGGGGAGGAACTGAAGCTTTCTTT. Protein: CATSRDWRGGGTEAFF.

This rearrangement joins TRBV11-2 to TRBJ2-1; weak D call: TRBD1 (5 bases). The CDR3 is 13 residues long. In germline, CDR1 is SGHAT, CDR2 FQNNGV. With 0 bases removed from V and 10 bases from J, the gap between germline ends came to 10 bases. The CDR3 nucleotides read TGTGCCAGCAGCTTAGATCAGGGTCGGGAGCAGTTCTTC. This translates into CASSLDQGREQFF. The complete variable domain, with remaining parts taken from reference TRBV11-2 and TRBJ2-1, reads EAGVAQSPRYKIIEKRQSVAFWCNPISGHATLYWYQQILGQGPKLLIQFQNNGVVDDSQLPKDRFSAERLKGVDSTLKIQPAKLEDSAVYLCASSLDQGREQFFGPGTRLTVL.

This clone was seen more than once but under ten times. This chain links TRBV29-1 with TRBJ2-7, with D hard to call. Between the trimmed V and J ends, which lost 6 bases and 0 bases, there was a span of 15 bases. The CDR3 has 14 amino acids. CDR1 and CDR2 from the germline V gene are SQVTM and ANQGSEA. The CDR3 bases are TGCAGCGTCGCCGGGTCAAAGAGCTCCTACGAGCAGTACTTC. As protein: CSVAGSKSSYEQYF.

The V gene is TRBV25-1, the J gene TRBJ2-7; 8 nucleotides align to TRBD1. CDR1 MGHDK and CDR2 SYGVNS come from the germline V gene. The ends lost 3 bases at V and 3 bases at J; junction bases unmatched: 7. This CDR3 region has 15 residues. The CDR3, as DNA: TGTGCCAGCAGTGATTTAGGACAGGGAGACTACGAGCAGTACTTC. Translation: CASSDLGQGDYEQYF.

This clone was observed a few times. The rearrangement links TRBV30 to TRBJ1-3; TRBD1 is a possible D gene (6 bases). V was pared by 4 bases and J by 3 bases, with 13 bases between. This CDR3 is built from 14 residues. Germline CDR1 and CDR2: GTSNPN and SVGIG (reference sequence). The DNA of the CDR3 is TGTGCCTGGAATCAGGGGACGCGTGGAAACACCATATATTTT. It is translated as CAWNQGTRGNTIYF.